These 2 T cell receptor beta chains were sequenced from one sample in a study of T cells in Graves' hyperthyroidism and ophthalmopathy. RNA transcripts provided the source from which TCR beta CDR3 regions were amplified. A first-round RT-PCR of the TCR CDR3 used the HTBI primer set. One entry per CDR3 protein results from TCRdb running MiXCR on the multiplex PCR reads. In the table there are 530,000 or so distinct CDR3 sequences, 35% to 55% of which are singletons. The sequencing input was peripheral blood or thyroid tissue (not recorded which). These receptors originate from a woman aged 18-29 years with Graves' hyperthyroidism.

V usage is TRBV10-3 and J usage is TRBJ2-5; 7 bases are a match to TRBD2. Germline V gene lookup returns CDR1 ENHRY and CDR2 SYGVKD. Germline trimming cut 0 bases from V and 5 bases from J; bases unmatched to any gene: 6. CDR3 length equals 15 residues. CDR3 sequence reads: CAISESTGGVETQYF. In nucleotides, the CDR3 is TGTGCCATCAGTGAGTCGACGGGGGGAGTTGAGACCCAGTACTTC.

The V gene is TRBV7-3, the J gene TRBJ1-2; 7 bases map to TRBD1. The ends lost 5 bases at V and 6 bases at J; junction bases unmatched: 18. CDR1 is SGHTA, CDR2 FQGTGA, per germline. The CDR3 consists of 17 residues. The CDR3 is CASSKLGQSHVRDGYTF. CDR3 in DNA: TGTGCCAGCAGCAAACTGGGACAGTCTCATGTGAGGGATGGCTACACCTTC.